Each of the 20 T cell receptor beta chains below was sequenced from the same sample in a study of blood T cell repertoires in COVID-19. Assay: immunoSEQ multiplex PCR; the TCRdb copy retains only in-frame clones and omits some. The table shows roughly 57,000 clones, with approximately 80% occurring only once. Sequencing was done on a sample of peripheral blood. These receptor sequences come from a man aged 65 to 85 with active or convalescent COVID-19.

The CDR3: CASSPAAGRNEQFF. The CDR3 DNA is TGTGCCAGCAGCCCGGCGGCAGGGCGGAATGAGCAGTTCTTC. The chain recombines TRBV14 with TRBJ2-1, with a tentative D call TRBD1 (5 bases). Trimming cost V 4 bases and J 7 bases, with 14 bases left between them. The CDR3 spans 14 residues. Germline loops: CDR1 SGHDN, CDR2 FVKESK.

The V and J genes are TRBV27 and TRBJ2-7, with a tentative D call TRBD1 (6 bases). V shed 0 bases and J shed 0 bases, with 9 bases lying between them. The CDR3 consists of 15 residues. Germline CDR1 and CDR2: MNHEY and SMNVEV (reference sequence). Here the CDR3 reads CASSLSTGISYEQYF. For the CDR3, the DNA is TGTGCCAGCAGTTTATCGACAGGCATCTCCTACGAGCAGTACTTC.

CDR3 nucleotide sequence: TGTGCCAGCAGGAAGGGGGCAGGTGGAGGCTACACCTTC. As protein: CASRKGAGGGYTF. The chain links TRBV6-5 to TRBJ1-2; 7 bases are a match to TRBD1. Germline CDR1 and CDR2: MNHEY and SVGAGI. The ends lost 6 bases at V and 8 bases at J; junction bases unmatched: 9. The CDR3 spans 13 residues.

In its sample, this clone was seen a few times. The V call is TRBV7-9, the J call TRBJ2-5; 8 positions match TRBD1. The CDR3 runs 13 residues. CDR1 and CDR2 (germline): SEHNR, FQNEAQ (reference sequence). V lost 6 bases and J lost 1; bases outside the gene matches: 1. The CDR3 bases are TGTGCCAGCAGGGGACAGGCCCAAGAGACCCAGTACTTC. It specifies CASRGQAQETQYF.

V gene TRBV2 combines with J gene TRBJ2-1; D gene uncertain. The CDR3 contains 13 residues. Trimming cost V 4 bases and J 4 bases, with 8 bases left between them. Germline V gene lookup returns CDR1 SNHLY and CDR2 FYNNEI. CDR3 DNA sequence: TGTGCCAGCAGTGTGACTTCTTACAATGAGCAGTTCTTC. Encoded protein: CASSVTSYNEQFF.

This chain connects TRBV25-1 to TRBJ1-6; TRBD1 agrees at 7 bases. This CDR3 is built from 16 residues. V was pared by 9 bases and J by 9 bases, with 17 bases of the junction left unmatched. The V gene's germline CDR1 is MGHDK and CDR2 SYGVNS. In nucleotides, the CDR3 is TGTGCCAGTAAACCTCAAGGGGCAGGGGGAGGTTCACCCCTCCACTTT. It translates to CASKPQGAGGGSPLHF.

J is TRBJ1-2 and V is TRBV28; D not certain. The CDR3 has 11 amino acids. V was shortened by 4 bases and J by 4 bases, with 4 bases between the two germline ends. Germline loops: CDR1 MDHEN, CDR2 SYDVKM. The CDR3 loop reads CASSSGYGYTF. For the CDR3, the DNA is TGTGCCAGCAGTTCAGGCTATGGCTACACCTTC.

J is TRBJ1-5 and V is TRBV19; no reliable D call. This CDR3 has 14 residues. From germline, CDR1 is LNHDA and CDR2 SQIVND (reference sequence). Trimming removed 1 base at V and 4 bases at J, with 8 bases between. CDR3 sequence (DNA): TGTGCCAGTAGTATAGCCACGGGTAATCAGCCCCAGCATTTT. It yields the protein CASSIATGNQPQHF.

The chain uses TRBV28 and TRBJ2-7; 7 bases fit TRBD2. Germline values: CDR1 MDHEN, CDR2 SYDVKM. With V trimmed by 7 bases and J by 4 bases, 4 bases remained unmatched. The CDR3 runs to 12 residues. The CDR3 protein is CASTGGVYEQYF. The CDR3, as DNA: TGTGCCAGCACGGGAGGAGTGTACGAGCAGTACTTC.

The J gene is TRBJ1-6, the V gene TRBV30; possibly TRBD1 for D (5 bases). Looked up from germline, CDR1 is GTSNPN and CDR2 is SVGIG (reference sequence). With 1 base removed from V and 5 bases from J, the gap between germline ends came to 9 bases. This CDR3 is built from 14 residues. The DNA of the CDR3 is TGTGCCTGGAGTGGACAGTGGGATAATTCACCCCTCCACTTT. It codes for CAWSGQWDNSPLHF.

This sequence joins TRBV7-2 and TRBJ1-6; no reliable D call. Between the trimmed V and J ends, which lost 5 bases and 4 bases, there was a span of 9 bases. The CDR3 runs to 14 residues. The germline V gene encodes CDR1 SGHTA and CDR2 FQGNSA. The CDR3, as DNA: TGTGCCAGCAGCCAGACAAGTTATAATTCACCCCTCCACTTT. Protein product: CASSQTSYNSPLHF.

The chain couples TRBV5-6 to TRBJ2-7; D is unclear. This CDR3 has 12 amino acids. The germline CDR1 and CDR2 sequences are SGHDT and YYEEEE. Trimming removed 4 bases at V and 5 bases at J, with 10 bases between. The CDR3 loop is CASSVDTDEQYF. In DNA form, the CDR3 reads TGTGCCAGCAGCGTAGATACAGACGAGCAGTACTTC.

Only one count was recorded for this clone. The CDR3 region has the DNA TGTGCCAGCAGCGTAGGGGACAGGGGCAATCAGCCCCAGCATTTT. As protein: CASSVGDRGNQPQHF. The chain employs TRBV9 and TRBJ1-5; 9 bases are a match to TRBD1. V was clipped by 0 bases and J by 2 bases; unmatched bases: 0. The CDR3 runs 15 residues. Looked up from germline, CDR1 is SGDLS and CDR2 is YYNGEE.

The CDR3 coding sequence is TGTGCCAGCAGCCCAGAGACTATTGTAGAAAAACTGTTTTTT. Translating it yields CASSPETIVEKLFF. The chain has TRBV7-2 and TRBJ1-4, with D hard to call. Germline V gives CDR1 SGHTA, CDR2 FQGNSA. Trimming stripped 5 bases from V and 8 bases from J, with 15 bases between. This CDR3 is built from 14 residues. The variable domain in full, with the rest retrieved from reference TRBV7-2 and TRBJ1-4, is GAGVSQSPSNKVTEKGKDVELRCDPISGHTALYWYRQSLGQGLEFLIYFQGNSAPDKSGLPSDRFSAERTGGSVSTLTIQRTQQEDSAVYLCASSPETIVEKLFFGSGTQLSVL.

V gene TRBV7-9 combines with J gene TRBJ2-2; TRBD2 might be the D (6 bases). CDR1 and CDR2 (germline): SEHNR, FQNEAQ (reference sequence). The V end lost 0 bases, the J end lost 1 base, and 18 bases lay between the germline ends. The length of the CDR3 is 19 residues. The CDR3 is CASSLAGISLARNTGELFF. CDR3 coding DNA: TGTGCCAGCAGCTTAGCGGGCATTAGCCTAGCGAGGAACACCGGGGAGCTGTTTTTT.

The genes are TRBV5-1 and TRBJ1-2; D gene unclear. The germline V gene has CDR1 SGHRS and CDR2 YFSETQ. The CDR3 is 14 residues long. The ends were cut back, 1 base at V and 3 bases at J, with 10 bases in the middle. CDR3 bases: TGCGCCAGCAGCTTGACGGTGGGCGACTATGGCTACACCTTC. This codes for CASSLTVGDYGYTF.

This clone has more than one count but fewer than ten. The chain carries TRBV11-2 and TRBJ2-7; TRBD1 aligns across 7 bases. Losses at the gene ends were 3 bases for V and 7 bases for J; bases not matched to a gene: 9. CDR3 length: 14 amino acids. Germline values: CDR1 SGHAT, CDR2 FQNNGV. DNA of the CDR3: TGTGCCAGCAGCTTCCGACAGGGACCCCTGGAGCAGTACTTC. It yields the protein CASSFRQGPLEQYF.

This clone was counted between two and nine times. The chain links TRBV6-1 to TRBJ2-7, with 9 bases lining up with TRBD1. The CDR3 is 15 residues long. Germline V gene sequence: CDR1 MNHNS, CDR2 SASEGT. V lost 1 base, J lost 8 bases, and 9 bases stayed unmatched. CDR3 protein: CASSEVPGQGFKQYF. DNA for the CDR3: TGTGCCAGCAGTGAAGTGCCGGGACAGGGTTTCAAGCAGTACTTC.

The CDR3 DNA is TGTGCCAGCAGTGCTAGACAGGGGGCGCGTGGCTACACCTTC. Encoded protein: CASSARQGARGYTF. This chain connects TRBV2 to TRBJ1-2; 10 bases align to TRBD1. Looked up from germline, CDR1 is SNHLY and CDR2 is FYNNEI. The CDR3 consists of 14 residues. Unmatched junction bases numbered 6, after V lost 4 bases and J lost 7 bases.

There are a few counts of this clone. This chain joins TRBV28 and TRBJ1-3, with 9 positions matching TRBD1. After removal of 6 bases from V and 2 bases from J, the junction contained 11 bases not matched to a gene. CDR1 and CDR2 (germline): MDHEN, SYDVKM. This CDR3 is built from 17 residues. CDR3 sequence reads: CASRPQTGGIAGNTIYF. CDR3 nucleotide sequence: TGTGCCAGCAGACCTCAAACAGGGGGCATCGCTGGAAACACCATATATTTT.